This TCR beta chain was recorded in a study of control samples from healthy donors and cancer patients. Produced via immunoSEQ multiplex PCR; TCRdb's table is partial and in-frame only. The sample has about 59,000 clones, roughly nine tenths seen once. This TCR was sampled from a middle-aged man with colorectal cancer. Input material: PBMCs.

CDR3 nucleotide sequence: TGTGCCAGCAGCTTAGGCTACATCGCGGGCACAGATACGCAGTATTTT. This codes for CASSLGYIAGTDTQYF. The V gene is TRBV13, the J gene TRBJ2-3; D gene uncertain. This CDR3 contains 16 residues. The ends were cut back, 0 bases at V and 1 base at J, with 11 bases in the middle. The germline V gene has CDR1 PRHDT and CDR2 FYEKMQ (reference sequence).